This is a list of T cell receptor beta chains from one sample in a study of glioma-infiltrating T cells. TCRdb itself ran the multiplex PCR reads through MiXCR, one entry per CDR3 protein. The top ten clones hold 20% of a sample with 150,000 to 200,000 distinct CDR3 sequences, 32% of them seen once. Source material: glioma tissue, nonneoplastic brain tissue, or PBMCs (not recorded which). The receptors shown here come from a human donor with low-grade glioma or glioblastoma, undergoing nonglioma brain surgery, or in good health (not recorded which). Both conserved end residues are trimmed from each CDR3.

v_call	j_call	cdr3_length	cdr3_aa
TRBV12-3/TRBV12-4	TRBJ2-3	11	ASSLVPSDTQY
TRBV10-3	TRBJ2-3	13	AIGLPGLVRYTQY
TRBV3-1	TRBJ1-1	11	ASSQARNTEAF
TRBV5-1	TRBJ1-1	13	ASSLDQGLVTEAF
TRBV7-8	TRBJ1-5	14	ASSPLAVNSNQPQH
TRBV2	TRBJ2-7	13	NSSDLAGPAYEQY
TRBV7-6	TRBJ2-7	12	ASPRGSGLREQY
TRBV6-1	TRBJ2-5	13	ASSGILGGQETQY
TRBV10-3	TRBJ1-2	11	AISQQENYGYT
TRBV5-4	TRBJ2-3	14	ASSLDLGTVGDTQY
TRBV19	TRBJ2-2	12	ASSFAGDTGELF
TRBV7-2	TRBJ1-5	13	ASSLGSGLHQPQH
TRBV5-4	TRBJ2-3	13	ASNLDYSSTDTQY
TRBV25-1	TRBJ2-3	14	ASSESLGTLTDTQY
TRBV20-1	TRBJ2-4	10	SASQYVNIQY
TRBV19	TRBJ1-2	12	ASSSRTGDYGYT
TRBV11-1	TRBJ1-4	12	ASSQRSSGEKLF
TRBV18	TRBJ1-6	13	ASRSDRVGNSPLH
TRBV27	TRBJ2-1	12	ASGGTRGNNEQF
TRBV7-9	TRBJ1-1	12	ASSLELGNTEAF
TRBV4-1	TRBJ2-2	10	ASSQDGGELF
TRBV10-3	TRBJ2-7	11	AISAGTGDEQY
TRBV2	TRBJ1-5	11	ASATRGHQPQH
TRBV19	TRBJ2-2	12	ASRGLAETGELF
TRBV27	TRBJ2-7	11	ASRREGTYEQY
TRBV15	TRBJ2-3	10	ATSRALGTQY
TRBV7-9	TRBJ2-5	12	ASSRPDEVETQY